This T cell receptor (beta chain) was captured by sequencing in a study of blood T cell repertoires in COVID-19. Study-level information: Specimens from acute and convalescent COVID-19 originated in the United States, Italy and Spain. T cells, B-cell-depleted T cells, or PBMCs supplied cDNA or gDNA.

Per the original data handling: Amplification from reference gene primers served as the basis for estimated nucleated cell counts. Some clones are missing from TCRdb's copy, which holds only in-frame ones; the method was immunoSEQ multiplex PCR. The DNA gave D and trimming, while V, J and clone size come from that table. Here the sample spans approximately 74,000 clones, around 80% being singletons. The TCR sequence derives from a woman older than 75 with active or convalescent COVID-19. Sequenced sample: peripheral blood.

The CDR3 protein is CASGLQSRDRGRRYWDEQFF. The CDR3 DNA reads as TGTGCTAGTGGCCTTCAGTCCCGGGACAGGGGGCGTAGGTATTGGGATGAGCAGTTCTTC. The rearrangement links TRBV12-5 to TRBJ2-1, with TRBD1 identical over 12 bases. V trimming: 6 bases; J trimming: 8 bases; junction bases outside the gene matches: 23. This CDR3 region has 20 residues. Per germline, CDR1 LGHNT and CDR2 FRNRAP.